This record looks at one TCR beta chain sequence and its context. Its target antigen remains unknown. Nothing much larger sits one base from this clone, and base qualities are not available. From V the trimming removes 7 bases and from J it removes 1 base, while the gene matches leave 4 bases of the junction unaccounted for. Taken from the germline V gene (reference sequence), the CDR1 and CDR2 loops are LNHDA and SQIVND. Including cysteine and phenylalanine, the CDR3 has 14 amino acids. The read is trimmed to its CDR3 DNA, 42 bases read in frame from base 1. The data derive from a study of T cell changes during pregnancy in multiple sclerosis (dated by TCRdb to about 2019). As for the study more broadly: The study examined how the T cell repertoire changed over the course of pregnancy in women with multiple sclerosis.

The library relied on the immunoSEQ multiplex PCR assay. In TCRdb, the immuneACCESS table is reduced to in-frame sequences with V and J assigned. These tables do not hold every clone; where another copy was compared, an unresolved V gene accounts for under half, and the others remain unexplained. The sample includes about 80,000 clones, with about 90% observed a single time. The top ten constitute 2.6% of the sample. The TCR sequence derives from a female donor with multiple sclerosis, enrolled in a pregnancy study. The chain was built from TRBV19 and TRBJ2-3, with TRBD2 matching 8 junction bases. The sample here was peripheral blood, taken before pregnancy. The DNA sequence is TGTGCCAGTACGACTAGCGTGGGCACAGATACGCAGTATTTT. It specifies CASTTSVGTDTQYF.